One sample yielded the 14 T cell receptor beta chains listed below, sequenced in a study of vaccination effects on CD4 cells after COVID-19. With the ViraFEST assay, the study expanded antigen-specific CD4+ T cells using viral peptide pools, then sequenced them. A roughly 10-day culture period preceded the isolation of CD4+ T cells. Either the BNT162b2 or mRNA-1273 vaccine was given to participants in two doses. No antigens are known for them. Generated by immunoSEQ multiplex PCR, the TCRdb table keeps only in-frame clones and is missing some. Found here are some 22,000 clones, 73% of them singletons; the top ten hold 7.8%. The source material was CD4+ T cells from PBMCs cultured with SARS-CoV-2 spike peptides, sampled after COVID-19 vaccination. Receptor source: a human donor who received a COVID-19 vaccine.

This clone was seen only a few times. This chain connects TRBV18 to TRBJ2-2, with D unclear. This CDR3 comprises 15 residues. Trimming pared 3 bases from V and 3 bases from J, leaving 11 bases between. Germline CDR1 and CDR2: KGHSH and LQKENI. The DNA for the CDR3 is TGTGCCAGCTCACCTGACCCGTATGACACCGGGGAGCTGTTTTTT. Translated, it gives CASSPDPYDTGELFF.

The chain recombines TRBV6-4 with TRBJ2-3; D remains ambiguous. Trimming took off 0 bases at V and 3 bases at J, with 4 bases between the two ends. This CDR3 is 13 amino acids long. Germline assignment: CDR1 MRHNA and CDR2 SNTAGT. This CDR3 reads CASSDSETDTQYF. For the CDR3, the DNA is TGTGCCAGCAGTGACTCCGAGACAGATACGCAGTATTTT.

J is TRBJ1-2 and V is TRBV18; D gene unclear. Trimming pared 1 base from V and 2 bases from J, leaving 17 bases between. The CDR3 is 17 amino acids. Germline CDR1 and CDR2: KGHSH and LQKENI. In DNA, the CDR3 is TGTGCCAGCTCACCACGGACTGGCCTCTCCCTCAACTATGGCTACACCTTC. This codes for CASSPRTGLSLNYGYTF.

The J gene is TRBJ2-3, the V gene TRBV3-1 (or the pseudogene TRBV3-2); D is uncertain. The CDR3 sequence is 11 residues long. V was cut by 1 base and J by 4 bases, with 0 bases left in between. Looked up from germline, CDR1 is LGHDT and CDR2 is YNNKEL (reference sequence). The CDR3 is CASSQADTQYF. The CDR3 bases are TGTGCCAGCAGCCAAGCAGATACGCAGTATTTT.

The chain recombines TRBV12-3 or TRBV12-4 with TRBJ2-2; D not certain. V lost 4 bases, J lost 4 bases, and 7 bases lay in between. The CDR3 has 13 amino acids. The CDR3 protein is CASSSQLTGELFF. The DNA for the CDR3 is TGTGCCAGCAGTTCCCAACTCACCGGGGAGCTGTTTTTT.

This clone appeared a few times. The chain employs TRBV4-2 and TRBJ2-2; 7 nucleotides line up with TRBD1. Unmatched junction bases numbered 12, after V lost 3 bases and J lost 5 bases. This CDR3 spans 17 amino acids. Germline values: CDR1 LGHNA, CDR2 YNFKEQ. The CDR3 region has the DNA TGTGCCAGCAGCCACGAGGTATCACAGGGGACGACCGGGGAGCTGTTTTTT. The encoded protein is CASSHEVSQGTTGELFF.

The chain has TRBV24-1 and TRBJ2-3; 11 bases line up with TRBD2. Germline V gene data show CDR1 as KGHDR and CDR2 as SFDVKD. The J segment lost 2 bases and the V segment lost 4 bases, leaving 4 bases of the junction unmatched. This CDR3 region has 16 residues. CDR3 sequence reads: CATSETGLADTDTQYF. The DNA of the CDR3 is TGTGCCACCAGTGAGACGGGACTAGCGGACACAGATACGCAGTATTTT.

By share, this clone counts as medium-sized. The DNA of the CDR3 is TGTGCCAGCAGCTCCAGGCGGGACGGACTCAGTGGGAATGGCTACACCTTC. It encodes CASSSRRDGLSGNGYTF. The chain employs TRBV7-8 and TRBJ1-2; possibly TRBD1 for D (5 bases). CDR3 length: 17 residues. Germline lookup yields CDR1 SGHVS and CDR2 FQNEAQ. V was pared by 4 bases and J by 6 bases, with 24 bases between.

This rearrangement joins TRBV3-1 (or the pseudogene TRBV3-2) to TRBJ2-1, with 9 bases identical to TRBD2. The germline V gene encodes CDR1 LGHDT and CDR2 YNNKEL (reference sequence). With 6 bases clipped from V and 7 bases from J, the junction kept 13 bases outside the gene matches. This CDR3 comprises 16 residues. The CDR3 region is CASRERRPSGVNEQFF. The CDR3 DNA is TGTGCCAGCAGGGAAAGACGGCCTAGCGGGGTTAATGAGCAGTTCTTC.

The chain carries TRBV6-5 and TRBJ2-1, with TRBD1 identical over 8 bases. There are 13 residues in the CDR3. Germline-derived CDR1 and CDR2 are MNHEY and SVGAGI. V lost 7 bases to trimming and J lost 5 bases; unmatched junction nucleotides: 4. For the CDR3, the DNA is TGTGCCAGCAATACAGGGGGGCACAATGAGCAGTTCTTC. It specifies CASNTGGHNEQFF.

The CDR3 loop is CASSLIPGQGELFF. CDR3 DNA: TGCGCCAGCAGCTTAATTCCCGGCCAGGGGGAGCTGTTTTTT. This sequence joins TRBV5-1 and TRBJ2-2; D is unresolved. CDR1 and CDR2 (germline): SGHRS, YFSETQ. Trimming took off 2 bases at V and 8 bases at J, with 13 bases between the two ends. The CDR3 loop spans 14 amino acids.

The chain has TRBV5-4 and TRBJ2-2; TRBD2 matches at 9 bases. CDR3 length: 17 amino acids. The V gene's germline CDR1 is SGHNT and CDR2 YYREEE (reference sequence). J was trimmed by 5 bases and V by 0 bases; bases with no gene match: 8. The CDR3 DNA reads as TGTGCCAGCAGCTTGGATTCCGGGCGGGGGGGAACCGGGGAGCTGTTTTTT. Amino acids: CASSLDSGRGGTGELFF.

This clone was seen only once. The J gene is TRBJ2-1, the V gene TRBV29-1; D is ambiguous. The V end was cut by 3 bases, the J end by 6 bases, with 9 bases between. The CDR3 is made up of 12 amino acids. Germline CDR1 is SQVTM and CDR2 is ANQGSEA. CDR3 sequence reads: CSVEVTINEQFF. DNA of the CDR3: TGCAGCGTTGAGGTCACTATCAATGAGCAGTTCTTC.

This chain uses TRBV3-1 (or the pseudogene TRBV3-2) with TRBJ2-3; 8 bases align to TRBD2. Germline V gene data show CDR1 as LGHDT and CDR2 as YNNKEL (reference sequence). J was trimmed by 4 bases and V by 5 bases; bases with no gene match: 14. The CDR3 contains 17 residues. CDR3 protein: CASSIETGRGVPDTQYF. The DNA of the CDR3 is TGTGCCAGCAGCATCGAGACTGGGCGGGGGGTCCCAGATACGCAGTATTTT.